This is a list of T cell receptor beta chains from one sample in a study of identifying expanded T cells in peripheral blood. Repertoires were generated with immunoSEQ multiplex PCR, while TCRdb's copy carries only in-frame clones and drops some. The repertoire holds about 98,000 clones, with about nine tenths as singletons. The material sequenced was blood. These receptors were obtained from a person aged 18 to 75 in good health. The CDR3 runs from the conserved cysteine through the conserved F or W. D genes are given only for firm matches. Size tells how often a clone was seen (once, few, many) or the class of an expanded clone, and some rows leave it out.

CDR3 DNA: TGTGCCAGCTCCGATCAACAAGGGGACTATGGCTACACCTTC; CDR3 protein: CASSDQQGDYGYTF; V gene: TRBV18; clone size: .; D gene: .; J gene: TRBJ1-2
CDR3 DNA: TGTGCCAGCAGCTTAGTAGTCAGATTGAACACTGAAGCTTTCTTT; CDR3 protein: CASSLVVRLNTEAFF; V gene: TRBV7-9; clone size: .; D gene: .; J gene: TRBJ1-1
CDR3 DNA: TGTGCCAGCAGACCCGTGGACGAGCAGTACTTC; CDR3 protein: CASRPVDEQYF; V gene: TRBV27; clone size: .; D gene: .; J gene: TRBJ2-7
CDR3 DNA: TGTGCCAGCAGCTTTGCGCCAGGTCGTGGGCTAGCTAACTATGGCTACACCTTC; CDR3 protein: CASSFAPGRGLANYGYTF; V gene: TRBV12-1; clone size: .; D gene: .; J gene: TRBJ1-2
CDR3 DNA: TGTGCCAGCAGCCAAGAACCCATACTCCGGGACGGCCAAAACATTCAGTACTTC; CDR3 protein: CASSQEPILRDGQNIQYF; V gene: TRBV4-2; clone size: .; D gene: .; J gene: TRBJ2-4
CDR3 DNA: TGTGCCAGCAGCACGGGGGGAGGGGACGAGCAGTACTTC; CDR3 protein: CASSTGGGDEQYF; V gene: TRBV7-2; clone size: .; D gene: TRBD2; J gene: TRBJ2-7
CDR3 DNA: TGTGCCAGCAGTTTAGATTGGTTAACTGAAGCTTTCTTT; CDR3 protein: CASSLDWLTEAFF; V gene: TRBV11-2; clone size: .; D gene: .; J gene: TRBJ1-1
CDR3 DNA: TGTGCCAGCAGTACAACCTCAGGGACTAGGTCCCGAGGGCTTTACGAGCAGTACTTC; CDR3 protein: CASSTTSGTRSRGLYEQYF; V gene: TRBV27; clone size: once; D gene: TRBD2; J gene: TRBJ2-7
CDR3 DNA: TGCGCCAGCAGCTTAAGGGCGGTAGCGGAGTCTAGCACAGATACGCAGTATTTT; CDR3 protein: CASSLRAVAESSTDTQYF; V gene: TRBV5-1; clone size: .; D gene: .; J gene: TRBJ2-3
CDR3 DNA: TGTGCCAGCTCAGCGGACACGGCCAATTATGGCTACACCTTC; CDR3 protein: CASSADTANYGYTF; V gene: TRBV18; clone size: .; D gene: .; J gene: TRBJ1-2
CDR3 DNA: TGTGCCAGCTCACCAAGCAACAGGGTCGACTCTGGAAACACCATATATTTT; CDR3 protein: CASSPSNRVDSGNTIYF; V gene: TRBV18; clone size: once; D gene: .; J gene: TRBJ1-3
CDR3 DNA: TGTGCCAGCTCTCTATCGGGCCCGAGTCCTTTGAACACTGAAGCTTTCTTT; CDR3 protein: CASSLSGPSPLNTEAFF; V gene: TRBV18; clone size: .; D gene: .; J gene: TRBJ1-1
CDR3 DNA: TGCGCCAGCAGTGAGTCCGGGACTAGCGGAATAGAGTACTTC; CDR3 protein: CASSESGTSGIEYF; V gene: TRBV10-1; clone size: .; D gene: TRBD2; J gene: TRBJ2-4
CDR3 DNA: TGTGCCAGTAGGGACACCTCGAACACCGGGGAGCTGTTTTTT; CDR3 protein: CASRDTSNTGELFF; V gene: TRBV21-1; clone size: .; D gene: .; J gene: TRBJ2-2
CDR3 DNA: TGTGCCAGTAGTCGACGTGGGACAGGGGAAGGAACTGACAATCAGCCCCAGCATTTT; CDR3 protein: CASSRRGTGEGTDNQPQHF; V gene: TRBV19; clone size: .; D gene: TRBD1; J gene: TRBJ1-5